The clone carrying this T cell receptor beta chain occurred once. Profiling relied on immunoSEQ multiplex PCR, and the TCRdb table lists in-frame clones only, not all of them. The top ten clones hold 4% to 6% of a sample with some 97,000 clones, 90% of them seen once. This sample is drawn from a study of blood T cell repertoires in COVID-19. Material: peripheral blood. This receptor was taken from a man aged 50 to 60 with acute or convalescent COVID-19.

CDR3 DNA: TGTGCCATCAGTGATCCGGGACAGGGTTATTGGGAGACCCAGTACTTC. Protein sequence: CAISDPGQGYWETQYF. This chain links TRBV10-3 with TRBJ2-5; 9 nucleotides match TRBD1. Trimming removed 3 bases from V and 5 bases from J; junction bases left unmatched: 10. Germline V gene lookup returns CDR1 ENHRY and CDR2 SYGVKD. The CDR3 length is 16 residues.